Listed here is a single TCR beta chain. This sample stems from a study of human T cells and chemical hapten exposure. Looking at the study overall: Each week of the approximately 25-week study, patients had diphenylcyclopropenone applied to the scalp.

MiXCR was run by TCRdb on the RACE reads, yielding one entry per CDR3 protein. The profile covers tens of thousands of distinct CDR3 sequences, with approximately 10% appearing a single time and 1.8% taken by the ten largest. With 6 bases clipped from V and 4 bases from J, the junction kept 7 bases outside the gene matches. The CDR3 totals 14 residues. Germline lookup yields CDR1 SQVTM and CDR2 ANQGSEA. Time point in this sample: patch test 1, 2 weeks after DPC sensitization. Sample treatment: therapeutic diphenylcyclopropenone sensitization with weekly scalp DPC. Extraction yielded total RNA from whole blood (unfractionated).

The sample consisted of whole blood, taken in connection with sensitization to the hapten diphenylcyclopropenone (DPC). The chain recombines TRBV29-1 with TRBJ2-7; 12 positions agree with TRBD2. The sequence was obtained from a woman aged 40-49 years with alopecia areata. Some clones in this sample may be carry-over from other donors' samples. CDR3: CSVQTSGRIYEQYF. The CDR3 DNA follows: TGCAGCGTGCAGACTAGCGGGAGAATATACGAGCAGTACTTC.